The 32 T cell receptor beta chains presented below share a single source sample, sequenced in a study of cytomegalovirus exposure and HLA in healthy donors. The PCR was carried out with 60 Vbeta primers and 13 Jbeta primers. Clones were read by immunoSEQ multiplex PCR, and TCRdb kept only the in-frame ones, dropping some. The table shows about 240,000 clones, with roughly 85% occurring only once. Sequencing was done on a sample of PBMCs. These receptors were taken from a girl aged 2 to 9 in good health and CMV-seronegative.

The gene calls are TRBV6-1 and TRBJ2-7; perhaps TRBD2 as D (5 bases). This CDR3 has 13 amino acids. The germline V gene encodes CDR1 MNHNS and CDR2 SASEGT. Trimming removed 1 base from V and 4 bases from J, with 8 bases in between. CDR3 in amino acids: CASSEDGGYEQYF. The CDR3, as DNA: TGTGCCAGCAGTGAAGACGGAGGATACGAGCAGTACTTC.

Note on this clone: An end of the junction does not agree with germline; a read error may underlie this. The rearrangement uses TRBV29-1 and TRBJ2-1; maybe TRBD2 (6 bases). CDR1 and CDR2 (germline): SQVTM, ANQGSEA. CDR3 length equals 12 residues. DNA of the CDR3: TGCAGCGTTGAATTGAGAGGGCTAGCGTCGGTCTTC. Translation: CSVELRGLASVF.

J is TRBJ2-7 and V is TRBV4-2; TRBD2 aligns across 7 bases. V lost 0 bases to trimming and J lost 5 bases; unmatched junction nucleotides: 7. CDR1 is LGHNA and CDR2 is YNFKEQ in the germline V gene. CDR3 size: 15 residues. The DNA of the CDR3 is TGTGCCAGCAGCCAAGATTGGAGCGGGACGAACGAGCAGTACTTC. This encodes CASSQDWSGTNEQYF.

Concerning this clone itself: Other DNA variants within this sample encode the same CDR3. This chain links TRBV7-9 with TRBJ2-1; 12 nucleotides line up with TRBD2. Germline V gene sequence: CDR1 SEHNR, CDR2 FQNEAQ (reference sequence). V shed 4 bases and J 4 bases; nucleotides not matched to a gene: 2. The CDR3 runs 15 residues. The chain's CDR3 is CASSSGLAGYNEQFF. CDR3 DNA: TGTGCCAGCAGCTCCGGACTAGCGGGATACAATGAGCAGTTCTTC.

DNA of the CDR3: TGCGCCAGCCATGGAAGGGGTTCCTACGAGCAGTACTTC. This translates into CASHGRGSYEQYF. The chain recombines TRBV10-2 with TRBJ2-7, with a tentative D call TRBD1 (5 bases). This CDR3 has 13 amino acids. Germline-derived CDR1 and CDR2 are WSHSY and SAAADI. Trimming stripped 8 bases from V and 1 base from J, with 12 bases between.

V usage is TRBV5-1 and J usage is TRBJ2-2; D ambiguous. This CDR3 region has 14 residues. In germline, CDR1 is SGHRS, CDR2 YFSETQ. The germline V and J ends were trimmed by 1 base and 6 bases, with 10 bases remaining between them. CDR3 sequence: CASSLLQAPGELFF. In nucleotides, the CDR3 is TGCGCCAGCAGCTTGTTGCAGGCCCCCGGGGAGCTGTTTTTT.

CDR3 DNA sequence: TGTGCCAGCAGTCTGAGGGTAGAGCAGTACTTC. This gives the protein CASSLRVEQYF. This chain connects TRBV2 to TRBJ2-7, with D perhaps matching TRBD2 (5 bases). V gave up 5 bases and J gave up 7 bases, with 9 bases separating them. The CDR3 is 11 residues long. Germline loops: CDR1 SNHLY, CDR2 FYNNEI.

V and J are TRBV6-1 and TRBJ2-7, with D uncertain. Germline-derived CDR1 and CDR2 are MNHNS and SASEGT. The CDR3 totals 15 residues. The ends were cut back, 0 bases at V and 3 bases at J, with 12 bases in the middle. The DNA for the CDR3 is TGTGCCAGCAGTGAAGCACAGACATTTAACTACGAGCAGTACTTC. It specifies CASSEAQTFNYEQYF.

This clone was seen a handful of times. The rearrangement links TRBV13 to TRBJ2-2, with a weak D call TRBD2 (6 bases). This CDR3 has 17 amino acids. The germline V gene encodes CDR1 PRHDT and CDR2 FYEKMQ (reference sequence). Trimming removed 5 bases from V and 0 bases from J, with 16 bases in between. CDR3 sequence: CASSDPSDFANTGELFF. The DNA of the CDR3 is TGTGCCAGCAGCGACCCTAGCGACTTCGCGAACACCGGGGAGCTGTTTTTT.

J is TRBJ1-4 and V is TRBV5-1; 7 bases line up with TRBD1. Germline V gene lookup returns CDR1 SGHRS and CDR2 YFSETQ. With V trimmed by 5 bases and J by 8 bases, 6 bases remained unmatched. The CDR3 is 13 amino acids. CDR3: CASRWDRLEKLFF. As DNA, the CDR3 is TGCGCCAGCAGGTGGGACAGATTAGAAAAACTGTTTTTT.

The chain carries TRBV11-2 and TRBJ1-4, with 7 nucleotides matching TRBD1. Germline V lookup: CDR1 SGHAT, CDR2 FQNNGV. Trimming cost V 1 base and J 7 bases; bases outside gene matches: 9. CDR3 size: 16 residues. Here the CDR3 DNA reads TGTGCCAGCAGCTTAGTGGGCACAGGGGAAACTGAAAAACTGTTTTTT. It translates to CASSLVGTGETEKLFF.

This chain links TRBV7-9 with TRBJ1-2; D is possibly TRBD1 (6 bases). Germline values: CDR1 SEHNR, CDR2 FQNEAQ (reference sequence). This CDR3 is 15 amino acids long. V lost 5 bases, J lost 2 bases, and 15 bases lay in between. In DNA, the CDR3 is TGTGCCAGCAGCCTAAGGACCGACAGGAACTATGGCTACACCTTC. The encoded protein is CASSLRTDRNYGYTF.

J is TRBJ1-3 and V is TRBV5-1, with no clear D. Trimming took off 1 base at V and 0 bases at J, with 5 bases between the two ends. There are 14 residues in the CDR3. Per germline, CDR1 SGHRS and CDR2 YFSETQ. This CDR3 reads CASSLQDSGNTIYF. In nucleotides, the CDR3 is TGCGCCAGCAGCTTGCAGGACTCTGGAAACACCATATATTTT.

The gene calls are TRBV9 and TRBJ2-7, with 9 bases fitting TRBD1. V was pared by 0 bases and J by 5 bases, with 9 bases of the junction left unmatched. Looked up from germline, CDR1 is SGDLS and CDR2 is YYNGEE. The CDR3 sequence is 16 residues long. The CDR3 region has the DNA TGTGCCAGCAGCGTAGTTGGGACAGGGTCTTTCGACGAGCAGTACTTC. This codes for CASSVVGTGSFDEQYF.

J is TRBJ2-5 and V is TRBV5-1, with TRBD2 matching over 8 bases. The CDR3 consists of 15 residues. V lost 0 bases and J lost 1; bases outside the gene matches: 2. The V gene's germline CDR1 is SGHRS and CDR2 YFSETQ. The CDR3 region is CASSLGGTSQETQYF. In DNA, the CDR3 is TGCGCCAGCAGCTTGGGTGGGACTAGCCAAGAGACCCAGTACTTC.

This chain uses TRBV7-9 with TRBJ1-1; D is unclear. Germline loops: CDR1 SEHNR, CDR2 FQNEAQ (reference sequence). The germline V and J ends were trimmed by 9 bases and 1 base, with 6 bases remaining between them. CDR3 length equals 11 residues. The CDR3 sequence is CASYRNTEAFF. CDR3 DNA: TGTGCCAGTTATAGGAACACTGAAGCTTTCTTT.

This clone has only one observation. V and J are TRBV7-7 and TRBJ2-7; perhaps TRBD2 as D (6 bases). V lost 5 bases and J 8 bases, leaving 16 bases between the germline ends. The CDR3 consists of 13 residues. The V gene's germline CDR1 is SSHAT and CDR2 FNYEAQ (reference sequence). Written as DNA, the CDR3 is TGTGCCAGCAGCCCCCGGGCCCGCGGGAAGCAGTACTTC. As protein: CASSPRARGKQYF.

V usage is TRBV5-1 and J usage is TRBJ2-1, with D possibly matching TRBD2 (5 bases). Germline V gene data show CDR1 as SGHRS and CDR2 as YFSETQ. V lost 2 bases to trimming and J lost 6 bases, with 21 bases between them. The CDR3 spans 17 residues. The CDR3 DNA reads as TGCGCCAGCAGCTTAAATCTTAGGGCGGGTGGTAGCAATGAGCAGTTCTTC. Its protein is CASSLNLRAGGSNEQFF.

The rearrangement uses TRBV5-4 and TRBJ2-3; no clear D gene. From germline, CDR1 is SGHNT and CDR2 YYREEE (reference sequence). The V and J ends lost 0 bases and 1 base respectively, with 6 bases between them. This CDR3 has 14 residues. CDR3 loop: CASSLDYRTDTQYF. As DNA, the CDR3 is TGTGCCAGCAGCTTGGACTACCGCACAGATACGCAGTATTTT. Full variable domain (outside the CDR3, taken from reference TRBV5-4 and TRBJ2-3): ETGVTQSPTHLIKTRGQQVTLRCSSQSGHNTVSWYQQALGQGPQFIFQYYREEENGRGNFPPRFSGLQFPNYSSELNVNALELDDSALYLCASSLDYRTDTQYFGPGTRLTVL.

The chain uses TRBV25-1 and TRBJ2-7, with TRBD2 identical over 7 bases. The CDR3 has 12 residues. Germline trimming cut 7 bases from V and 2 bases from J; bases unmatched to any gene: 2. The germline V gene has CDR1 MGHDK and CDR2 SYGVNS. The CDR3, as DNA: TGTGCCAGCACCGGACTAGCCTACGAGCAGTACTTC. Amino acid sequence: CASTGLAYEQYF.

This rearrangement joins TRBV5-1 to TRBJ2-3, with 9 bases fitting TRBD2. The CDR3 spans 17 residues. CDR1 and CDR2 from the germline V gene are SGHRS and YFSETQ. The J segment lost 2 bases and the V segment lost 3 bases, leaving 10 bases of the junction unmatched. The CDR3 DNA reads TGCGCCAGCAGCTGGGGGGCTAGCGGGGCTTTCACAGATACGCAGTATTTT. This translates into CASSWGASGAFTDTQYF. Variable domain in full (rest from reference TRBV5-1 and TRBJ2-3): KAGVTQTPRYLIKTRGQQVTLSCSPISGHRSVSWYQQTPGQGLQFLFEYFSETQRNKGNFPGRFSGRQFSNSRSEMNVSTLELGDSALYLCASSWGASGAFTDTQYFGPGTRLTVL.

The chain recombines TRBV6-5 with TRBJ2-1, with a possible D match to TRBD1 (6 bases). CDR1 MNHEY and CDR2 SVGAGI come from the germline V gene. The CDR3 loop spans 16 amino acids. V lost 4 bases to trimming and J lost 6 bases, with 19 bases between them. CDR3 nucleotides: TGTGCCAGCAGTTTTCGTCTCTGGCTAGGGGGCAATGAGCAGTTCTTC. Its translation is CASSFRLWLGGNEQFF.

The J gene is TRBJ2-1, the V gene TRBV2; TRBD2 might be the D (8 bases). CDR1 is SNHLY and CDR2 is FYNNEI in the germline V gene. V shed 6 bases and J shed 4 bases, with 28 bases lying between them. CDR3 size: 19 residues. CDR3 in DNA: TGTGCCAGCAGAGGCAGGGGGAGAGGGGCGGGAGGCCGATACAATGAGCAGTTCTTC. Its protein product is CASRGRGRGAGGRYNEQFF.

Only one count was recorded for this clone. The chain's CDR3 is CASTGILEEQFF. CDR3 sequence (DNA): TGTGCCAGCACCGGGATTCTGGAGGAGCAGTTCTTC. The gene calls are TRBV2 and TRBJ2-1; TRBD2 might be the D (5 bases). Trimming stripped 7 bases from V and 10 bases from J, with 14 bases between. CDR3 length equals 12 residues. CDR1 and CDR2 from the germline V gene are SNHLY and FYNNEI.

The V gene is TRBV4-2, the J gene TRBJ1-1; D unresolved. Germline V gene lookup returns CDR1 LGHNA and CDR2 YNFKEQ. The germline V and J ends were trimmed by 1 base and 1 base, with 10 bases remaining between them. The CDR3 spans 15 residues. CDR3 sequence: CASSQGPTTNTEAFF. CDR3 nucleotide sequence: TGTGCCAGCAGCCAAGGGCCAACAACGAACACTGAAGCTTTCTTT.

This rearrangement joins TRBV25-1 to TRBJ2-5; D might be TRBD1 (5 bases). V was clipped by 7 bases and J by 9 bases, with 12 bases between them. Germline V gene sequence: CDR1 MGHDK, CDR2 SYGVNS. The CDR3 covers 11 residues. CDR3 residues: CASTVGVAQYF. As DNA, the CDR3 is TGTGCCAGCACCGTAGGGGTTGCCCAGTACTTC.

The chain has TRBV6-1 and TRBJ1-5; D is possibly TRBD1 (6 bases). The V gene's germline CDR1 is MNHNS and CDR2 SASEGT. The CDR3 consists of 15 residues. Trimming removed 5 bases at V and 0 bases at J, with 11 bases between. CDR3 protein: CASSSGERSNQPQHF. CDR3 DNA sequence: TGTGCCAGCAGTTCAGGGGAGCGTAGCAATCAGCCCCAGCATTTT.

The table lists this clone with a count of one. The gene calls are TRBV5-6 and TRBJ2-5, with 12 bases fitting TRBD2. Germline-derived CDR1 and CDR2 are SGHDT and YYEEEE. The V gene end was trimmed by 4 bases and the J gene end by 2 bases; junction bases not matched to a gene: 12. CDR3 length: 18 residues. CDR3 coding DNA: TGTGCCAGCAGCAGAGGGGCTAGCGGGAGGGCGGGGCAAGAGACCCAGTACTTC. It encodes CASSRGASGRAGQETQYF.

In DNA form, the CDR3 reads TGTGCCAGCAGCTTGGGGGACAGGGCTTCGGGGAAACTGTTTTTT. It codes for CASSLGDRASGKLFF. The V and J genes are TRBV5-4 and TRBJ1-4; 9 nucleotides match TRBD1. From germline, CDR1 is SGHNT and CDR2 YYREEE (reference sequence). The CDR3 consists of 15 residues. V lost 0 bases to trimming and J lost 11 bases; unmatched junction nucleotides: 8.

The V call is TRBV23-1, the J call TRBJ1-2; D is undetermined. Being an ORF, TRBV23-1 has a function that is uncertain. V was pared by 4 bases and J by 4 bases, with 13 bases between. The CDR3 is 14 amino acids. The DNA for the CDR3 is TGCGCCAGCAGTCGCCCGAGAGGGATCTATGGCTACACCTTC. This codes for CASSRPRGIYGYTF.

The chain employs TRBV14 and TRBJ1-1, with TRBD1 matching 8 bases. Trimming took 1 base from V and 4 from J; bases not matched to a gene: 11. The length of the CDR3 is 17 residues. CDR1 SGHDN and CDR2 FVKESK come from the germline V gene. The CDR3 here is CASSQGIPGGLGTEAFF. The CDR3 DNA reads TGTGCCAGCAGCCAAGGGATTCCAGGGGGCCTTGGCACTGAAGCTTTCTTT.

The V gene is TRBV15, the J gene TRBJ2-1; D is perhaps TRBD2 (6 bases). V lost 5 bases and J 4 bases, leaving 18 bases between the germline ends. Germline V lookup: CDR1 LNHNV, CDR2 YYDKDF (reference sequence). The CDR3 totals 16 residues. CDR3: CATSSYSGDPYNEQFF. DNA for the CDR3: TGTGCCACCAGCTCCTATAGCGGCGACCCGTACAATGAGCAGTTCTTC.